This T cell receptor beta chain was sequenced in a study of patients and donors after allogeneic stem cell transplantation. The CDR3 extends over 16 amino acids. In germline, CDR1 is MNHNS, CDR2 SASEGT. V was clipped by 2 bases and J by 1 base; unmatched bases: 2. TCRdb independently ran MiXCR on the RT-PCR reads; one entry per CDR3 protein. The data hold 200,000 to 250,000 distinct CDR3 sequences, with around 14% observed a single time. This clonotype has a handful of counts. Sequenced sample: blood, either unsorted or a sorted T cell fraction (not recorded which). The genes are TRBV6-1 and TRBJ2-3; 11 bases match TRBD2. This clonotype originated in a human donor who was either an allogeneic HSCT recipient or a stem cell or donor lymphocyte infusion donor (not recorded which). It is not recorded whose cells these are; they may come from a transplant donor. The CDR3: CASSEMGLAGTDTQYF. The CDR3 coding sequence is TGTGCCAGCAGTGAAATGGGACTAGCGGGCACAGATACGCAGTATTTT.